A selection of T cell receptor beta chains follows, all from one sample in a study of TIL therapy for anti-PD-1-resistant metastatic lung cancer. Assay: immunoSEQ multiplex PCR; the TCRdb copy retains only in-frame clones and omits some. The data show about 60,000 clones, roughly 84% seen once. The material sequenced was blood, taken at baseline. The receptors here all came from a person aged 25-80 years with non-small cell lung cancer. The CDR3 runs from the conserved cysteine through the conserved F or W. Fields, in order: clone size, V gene, J gene, CDR3 protein. The size field is filled for only some rows; it gives once, few, many or a size class.

>NA|TRBV27|TRBJ2-4
CASSSPGLAGAKNIQYF
>once|TRBV14|TRBJ1-4
CASSPRLGEKLFF
>NA|TRBV7-8|TRBJ2-7
CASSLVGGPTYEQYF
>NA|TRBV18|TRBJ2-7
CASSPGLGGNGYEQYF
>NA|TRBV24-1|TRBJ2-1
CATSDPIGQGKNYNEQFF
>NA|TRBV6-6|TRBJ1-1
CASSASGNTEAFF
>NA|TRBV7-8|TRBJ1-1
CASSPTGGSPRAFF
>NA|TRBV27|TRBJ1-6
CASSFGGGQGTSPLHF
>NA|TRBV25-1|TRBJ1-1
CASSGSGGIGDTEAFF
>NA|TRBV27|TRBJ2-1
CASSLLGGALYNEQFF
>NA|TRBV3-1/TRBV3-2|TRBJ2-1
CASTSGVEQFF
>once|TRBV7-2|TRBJ1-4
CASSFGGFSEKLFF
>NA|TRBV12-3/TRBV12-4|TRBJ1-2
CASSLDRVGYTF
>once|TRBV28|TRBJ1-6
CASSRGQGNSPLHF
>NA|TRBV30|TRBJ2-7
CAFKAPASYEQYF
>NA|TRBV11-2|TRBJ2-1
CASSFWILDEQFF
>once|TRBV9|TRBJ1-2
CASSVDGEPVYGYTF
>NA|TRBV5-1|TRBJ2-5
CASSLGTAQETQYF
>NA|TRBV24-1|TRBJ2-1
CATSGRRTIEQFF
>NA|TRBV18|TRBJ2-7
CASSPPGQAGQQYF
>once|TRBV5-8|TRBJ2-7
CASSRTPSGLADEQYF
>NA|TRBV27|TRBJ1-1
CASTRRGNTEAFF
>NA|TRBV12-5|TRBJ1-5
CASGQGTISVTNQPQHF
>NA|TRBV5-5|TRBJ2-7
CASSLWAYEQYF
>once|TRBV9|TRBJ2-4
CASSVDDKNIQYF
>NA|TRBV2|TRBJ1-6
CASTWTAENSPLHF
>NA|TRBV5-1|TRBJ2-3
CASSLNGISTDTQYF
>NA|TRBV4-2|TRBJ2-1
CASSQESAALYNEQFF
>NA|TRBV12-3/TRBV12-4|TRBJ1-2
CASRWTGDGYTF
>NA|TRBV3-1/TRBV3-2|TRBJ1-5
CASSQDLAAYQPQHF
>few|TRBV5-1|TRBJ1-5
CASSPDRGNQPQHF
>medium-sized|TRBV9|TRBJ2-1
CASSARTSAVRNEQFF
>NA|TRBV24-1|TRBJ2-7
CATSDRTSGSYEQYF
>NA|TRBV9|TRBJ1-1
CASSPRPGVEAFF
>NA|TRBV2|TRBJ2-5
CASSLAGERGETQYF
>NA|TRBV7-9|TRBJ2-7
CASSLAQASGPYEQYF
>NA|TRBV7-9|TRBJ2-7
CASSLDPANYEQYF
>NA|TRBV27|TRBJ1-1
CASTGNTEAFF